The clone carrying this T cell receptor (beta chain) occurred a few times. The antigen is not known. Germline assignment: CDR1 MNHEY and CDR2 SMNVEV (reference sequence). V was cut by 6 bases and J by 7 bases, with 12 bases left in between. The CDR3 covers 13 residues. The sample comes from a study of T-cell memory formation after mild COVID-19. Across the whole study: In these data, TCR clusters were largely donor specific.

TCRdb recomputed calls from the 5' RACE reads with MiXCR, one row per CDR3 protein. The sample lists some 100,000 distinct CDR3 sequences; 8.5% to 14% were seen once. Study findings and constraints: Pre-infection memory carried some responding clones, suggesting that cross-reactive memory joined. A balance of CD4 and CD8 characterized clones contracting day 15 to 85, whereas later expanders leaned CD4+.

The origin of this receptor is a young man who had mild COVID-19 (a few samples of this study predate the infection). Cell type and time point are not known. The sample was PBMCs or a T cell subset sorted from them (not recorded which). The V call is TRBV27, the J call TRBJ2-2; D remains ambiguous. CDR3 sequence (DNA): TGTGCCAGCAGCCATGCTTCGGGCGGGGAGCTGTTTTTT. This translates into CASSHASGGELFF.